This T cell receptor beta chain was recorded in a study of siplizumab effects on memory and regulatory T cells. General observations from the study: Treg-derived clones made up an average of roughly 66% of mappable alloreactive CD4+ clones with siplizumab and 25% to 30% in controls. Apparently more diverse than memory cells, naive T cells also seemed major alloresponse contributors. Proof of suppressive function in proliferating Tregs from siplizumab cultures was not established.

This clone showed up many times. As yet, its antigen is unknown. Unstimulated naive, memory, effector memory and TEMRA subsets were sequenced, and this was done in a few donor pairs. TCRdb keeps only in-frame clones here, not all; method: immunoSEQ multiplex PCR. The table lists just over 60,000 clones, 79% of them singletons. CDR3 length: 14 residues. Germline CDR1 is SGHTA and CDR2 is FQGNSA. With 3 bases clipped from V and 5 bases from J, the junction kept 2 bases outside the gene matches. The V gene is TRBV7-2, the J gene TRBJ2-5, with 11 bases fitting TRBD2. The receptor's source is a human donor in good health. Sequencing was performed on memory CD4+ T cells sorted from blood. The CDR3: CASSFSGGAETQYF. CDR3 DNA sequence: TGTGCCAGCAGCTTTAGCGGGGGGGCGGAGACCCAGTACTTC.